This TCR beta chain came from a study of shared clonotypes between healthy human individuals. General study points: Having only a few donors restricted how much genetic and exposure-history diversity was captured. Clonotype sharing among the donors was expected to vary with sequencing depth.

Germline V gene data show CDR1 as MNHNS and CDR2 as SASEGT. The CDR3 is made up of 15 amino acids. The ends were cut back, 10 bases at V and 2 bases at J, with 19 bases in the middle. This clone was counted a few times. Its antigen is currently unknown. The assay was immunoSEQ multiplex PCR, and TCRdb's table has in-frame clones only and misses some. The table has about 560,000 clones, roughly four fifths seen once; the top ten hold 9.5% to 15%. Within Nashville, Tennessee resided all donors, each a Caucasian adult. This receptor was identified in a middle-aged woman in good health. Some clones in this sample may be carry-over from other donors' samples. The sequencing sample was made of PBMCs. This chain links TRBV6-1 with TRBJ2-3, with no clear D. The CDR3 nucleotides read TGTGCCACCTCACGGCGGCTCGATTACACAGATACGCAGTATTTT. It specifies CATSRRLDYTDTQYF.